These 24 T cell receptor beta chains share one sample of origin, sequenced in a study of cytomegalovirus exposure and HLA in healthy donors. PCR used 60 Vbeta primers and 13 Jbeta primers. Using immunoSEQ multiplex PCR, the repertoire was profiled, and TCRdb retains in-frame clones only, with some absent. Counted here are fewer than 150,000 clones, 70% to 85% occurring once; the ten biggest clones make up under 4.5%. Sequencing used PBMCs. The origin of the receptors is a middle-aged man in good health and CMV-seropositive.

The chain employs TRBV19 and TRBJ1-5, with D unclear. The CDR3 spans 13 residues. Germline V CDR1 and CDR2: LNHDA, SQIVND (reference sequence). Deletions cut 5 bases from V and 7 bases from J, with 12 bases between. The CDR3 region is CASSERARQPQHF. DNA of the CDR3: TGTGCCAGTAGTGAGCGGGCGCGGCAGCCCCAGCATTTT.

The chain is built from TRBV5-1 and TRBJ2-3; TRBD2 matches 9 bases. From germline, CDR1 is SGHRS and CDR2 YFSETQ. V was clipped by 4 bases and J by 5 bases; unmatched bases: 8. This CDR3 spans 15 amino acids. The CDR3 DNA reads as TGCGCCAGCAGCATCAGCGGGGGGTGGGGAGATACGCAGTATTTT. Translating it yields CASSISGGWGDTQYF.

The chain is built from TRBV27 and TRBJ1-5; 7 bases map to TRBD1. The V segment lost 6 bases and the J segment 7 bases; nucleotides outside the gene matches: 12. The CDR3 sequence is 15 residues long. CDR1 and CDR2 from the germline V gene are MNHEY and SMNVEV (reference sequence). This CDR3 reads CASSPTTGSRQPQHF. The CDR3 coding sequence is TGTGCCAGCAGCCCTACGACAGGGTCACGACAGCCCCAGCATTTT.

This chain joins TRBV2 and TRBJ2-7; D is ambiguous. Germline lookup yields CDR1 SNHLY and CDR2 FYNNEI. V was pared by 4 bases and J by 4 bases, with 8 bases between. This CDR3 has 12 amino acids. CDR3 DNA: TGTGCCAGCAGTGCATCACAGTACGAGCAGTACTTC. Residues: CASSASQYEQYF.

A few counts support this clone. The V call is TRBV28, the J call TRBJ1-2, with 9 bases matching TRBD1. CDR3 size: 14 residues. With 3 bases clipped from V and 8 bases from J, the junction kept 7 bases outside the gene matches. Germline values: CDR1 MDHEN, CDR2 SYDVKM. CDR3 DNA: TGTGCCAGCAGTTTGGACGGACAGGGGCGCGGCTACACCTTC. It specifies CASSLDGQGRGYTF.

The rearrangement joins TRBV4-1 to TRBJ2-2; 11 bases align to TRBD2. V was pared by 0 bases and J by 1 base, with 1 base of the junction left unmatched. Germline V gene lookup returns CDR1 MGHRA and CDR2 YSYEKL. This CDR3 has 17 amino acids. CDR3 region: CASSQEGLAENTGELFF. The CDR3 DNA sequence: TGCGCCAGCAGCCAAGAGGGACTAGCGGAGAACACCGGGGAGCTGTTTTTT.

The CDR3 DNA follows: TGCGCCAGCAGCTTGGTGTCAGGAAGAAACACTGAAGCTTTCTTT. This translates into CASSLVSGRNTEAFF. The chain links TRBV5-1 to TRBJ1-1; D gene unclear. Germline CDR1 is SGHRS and CDR2 is YFSETQ. CDR3 length: 15 residues. The germline V and J ends were trimmed by 0 bases and 2 bases, with 11 bases remaining between them.

The chain employs TRBV6-1 and TRBJ1-6, with a tentative D call TRBD1 (6 bases). Germline CDR1 reads MNHNS; CDR2 reads SASEGT. V was shortened by 7 bases and J by 7 bases, with 17 bases between the two germline ends. The CDR3 loop spans 15 amino acids. The CDR3 region has the DNA TGTGCCAGCAAGAAAGGACAGACCTTCAATTCACCCCTCCACTTT. It yields the protein CASKKGQTFNSPLHF.

This sequence joins TRBV30 and TRBJ1-4; D remains ambiguous. This CDR3 contains 11 residues. CDR1 is GTSNPN and CDR2 is SVGIG in the germline V gene (reference sequence). The ends were cut back, 1 base at V and 8 bases at J, with 5 bases in the middle. CDR3 in amino acids: CAWSGGEKLFF. The CDR3 bases are TGTGCCTGGAGTGGCGGGGAAAAACTGTTTTTT.

The genes are TRBV6-5 and TRBJ2-1, with 12 bases matching TRBD2. This CDR3 comprises 16 residues. Unmatched junction bases numbered 5, after V lost 2 bases and J lost 6 bases. Germline CDR1 and CDR2: MNHEY and SVGAGI. CDR3 protein: CASSYGRTSGANEQFF. The CDR3 region has the DNA TGTGCCAGCAGTTACGGGCGGACTAGCGGGGCCAATGAGCAGTTCTTC.

V and J are TRBV5-5 and TRBJ1-1, with no clear D. This CDR3 comprises 14 residues. The germline gives CDR1 SGHKS, CDR2 YYEKEE (reference sequence). Trimming stripped 4 bases from V and 2 bases from J, with 12 bases between. The CDR3 sequence: CASSQRGSNTEAFF. The CDR3 bases are TGTGCCAGCAGCCAGAGAGGGAGTAACACTGAAGCTTTCTTT.

The chain links TRBV28 to TRBJ1-2; no reliable D call. This CDR3 has 15 amino acids. V dropped 3 bases and J dropped 4 bases, with 15 bases sitting between them. Looked up from germline, CDR1 is MDHEN and CDR2 is SYDVKM. The CDR3 DNA reads as TGTGCCAGCAGTTTTATGACGCGTCGGAGCTATGGCTACACCTTC. Its translation: CASSFMTRRSYGYTF.

The V and J genes are TRBV5-1 and TRBJ2-1; 11 nucleotides align to TRBD2. The length of the CDR3 is 16 residues. V lost 0 bases, J lost 3 bases, and 2 bases stayed unmatched. From germline, CDR1 is SGHRS and CDR2 YFSETQ. As DNA, the CDR3 is TGCGCCAGCAGCTTGGCTAGCGGGGGGTTCTACAATGAGCAGTTCTTC. This gives the protein CASSLASGGFYNEQFF.

This sequence joins TRBV5-1 and TRBJ2-3; TRBD2 matches 13 bases. V lost 2 bases and J lost 5; bases outside the gene matches: 2. Germline-derived CDR1 and CDR2 are SGHRS and YFSETQ. The CDR3 consists of 15 residues. As DNA, the CDR3 is TGCGCCAGCAGCTTTGGGACTAGCGGGGAAGATACGCAGTATTTT. This translates into CASSFGTSGEDTQYF.

V is TRBV9 and J is TRBJ2-1, with TRBD1 identical over 10 bases. V was clipped by 0 bases and J by 6 bases; unmatched bases: 3. Germline CDR1 reads SGDLS; CDR2 reads YYNGEE. CDR3 length: 15 amino acids. CDR3 nucleotides: TGTGCCAGCAGCGTAGACGGGACAGGGGCCAATGAGCAGTTCTTC. Translating gives CASSVDGTGANEQFF.

The chain is built from TRBV5-6 and TRBJ1-5; a possible D gene is TRBD1 (5 bases). Per the germline V gene, CDR1 is SGHDT and CDR2 is YYEEEE. V lost 2 bases and J lost 5, with 14 bases in between. This CDR3 has 15 residues. This CDR3 reads CASSFGGRDDQPQHF. CDR3 nucleotide sequence: TGTGCCAGCAGCTTTGGCGGCAGGGATGATCAGCCCCAGCATTTT.

V gene TRBV13 combines with J gene TRBJ1-1; D call uncertain. Trimming stripped 6 bases from V and 0 bases from J, with 5 bases between. The CDR3 is 12 amino acids. From germline, CDR1 is PRHDT and CDR2 FYEKMQ (reference sequence). In DNA, the CDR3 is TGTGCCAGCAGTTTCATGAACACTGAAGCTTTCTTT. Protein product: CASSFMNTEAFF.

The rearrangement joins TRBV6-6 to TRBJ1-2, with TRBD1 as a possible D gene (6 bases). Germline CDR1 is MNHNY and CDR2 is SVGAGI (reference sequence). The CDR3 is 14 amino acids. Deletions cut 7 bases from V and 1 base from J, with 13 bases between. The CDR3 is CASTSGTLNYGYTF. CDR3 DNA: TGTGCCAGCACCTCCGGGACACTTAACTATGGCTACACCTTC.

The chain carries TRBV4-1 and TRBJ2-7; 9 bases match TRBD1. Trimming removed 2 bases from V and 0 bases from J; junction bases left unmatched: 5. There are 16 residues in the CDR3. CDR1 and CDR2 (germline): MGHRA, YSYEKL. The CDR3 nucleotides are TGCGCCAGCAGCCAAAAGGGGACAGGGCGCTCCTACGAGCAGTACTTC. Its protein product is CASSQKGTGRSYEQYF.

V is TRBV4-3 and J is TRBJ2-1; 8 nucleotides line up with TRBD1. Germline assignment: CDR1 LGHNA and CDR2 YSLEER. V was pared by 0 bases and J by 9 bases, with 10 bases of the junction left unmatched. There are 16 residues in the CDR3. The CDR3 loop is CASSQDQGAPNSEQFF. CDR3 in DNA: TGCGCCAGCAGCCAAGATCAGGGGGCCCCCAACAGTGAGCAGTTCTTC.

The rearrangement links TRBV30 to TRBJ2-6; D unresolved. V lost 3 bases and J 0 bases, leaving 3 bases between the germline ends. The germline V gene has CDR1 GTSNPN and CDR2 SVGIG (reference sequence). The CDR3 spans 13 residues. The CDR3 DNA sequence: TGTGCCTGGAGGAGCTCTGGGGCCAACGTCCTGACTTTC. Protein sequence: CAWRSSGANVLTF.

This chain links TRBV11-2 with TRBJ2-1, with a tentative D call TRBD2 (5 bases). This CDR3 contains 15 residues. Trimming removed 1 base at V and 1 base at J, with 8 bases between. The germline CDR1 and CDR2 sequences are SGHAT and FQNNGV. The CDR3 region has the DNA TGTGCCAGCAGCTTAGGAGGAGGTTCCTACAATGAGCAGTTCTTC. Translating gives CASSLGGGSYNEQFF.

This clone was found a few times. The chain recombines TRBV5-1 with TRBJ2-3; 7 nucleotides match TRBD2. V dropped 9 bases and J dropped 6; count of bases not matched to a gene: 10. CDR3 length: 13 amino acids. The germline CDR1 and CDR2 sequences are SGHRS and YFSETQ. CDR3 coding DNA: TGCGCCACCGCCTTTACCGGGGGGGATACGCAGTATTTT. This sequence encodes CATAFTGGDTQYF.

The chain employs TRBV9 and TRBJ2-6, with D tentatively TRBD1 (5 bases). V lost 2 bases to trimming and J lost 0 bases, with 9 bases between them. CDR3 size: 16 residues. CDR1 and CDR2 from the germline V gene are SGDLS and YYNGEE. The CDR3 here is CASSVGLYSGANVLTF. DNA of the CDR3: TGTGCCAGCAGCGTGGGGCTCTACTCTGGGGCCAACGTCCTGACTTTC.